These 8 T cell receptor beta chains came from one sample sequenced in a study of blood T cell repertoires in COVID-19. Profiled with immunoSEQ multiplex PCR; TCRdb holds only in-frame clones, not every one. The sample holds approximately 290,000 clones, roughly nine tenths seen once. Sequenced material: peripheral blood. The origin of the receptors is a woman aged 30 to 39 with COVID-19, enrolled during active disease.

CDR3 sequence: CASSLERDRGLDEQFF. CDR3 nucleotide sequence: TGTGCCAGCAGCTTAGAGCGGGACAGGGGTCTCGATGAGCAGTTCTTC. V and J are TRBV11-2 and TRBJ2-1, with 10 bases fitting TRBD1. With V trimmed by 0 bases and J by 8 bases, 7 bases remained unmatched. The germline gives CDR1 SGHAT, CDR2 FQNNGV. The CDR3 sequence is 16 residues long. Full variable domain (rest looked up from reference TRBV11-2 and TRBJ2-1): EAGVAQSPRYKIIEKRQSVAFWCNPISGHATLYWYQQILGQGPKLLIQFQNNGVVDDSQLPKDRFSAERLKGVDSTLKIQPAKLEDSAVYLCASSLERDRGLDEQFFGPGTRLTVL.

J is TRBJ2-2 and V is TRBV7-2; 9 bases map to TRBD2. The CDR3 consists of 17 residues. Per the germline V gene, CDR1 is SGHTA and CDR2 is FQGNSA. V lost 4 bases and J lost 6; bases outside the gene matches: 12. CDR3 loop: CASSSLPVAGVAGELFF. The DNA for the CDR3 is TGTGCCAGCAGCTCCCTTCCGGTAGCGGGAGTGGCCGGGGAGCTGTTTTTT.

The J gene is TRBJ1-2, the V gene TRBV5-5, with 9 bases that match TRBD1. Germline V gene lookup returns CDR1 SGHKS and CDR2 YYEKEE (reference sequence). V dropped 4 bases and J dropped 4; count of bases not matched to a gene: 14. The CDR3 spans 17 residues. The CDR3: CASSSLTGGFGGYGYTF. The CDR3 DNA reads as TGTGCCAGCAGCAGCTTAACAGGGGGCTTCGGGGGCTATGGCTACACCTTC.

The chain joins TRBV9 to TRBJ1-3, with 12 bases that match TRBD1. With 0 bases clipped from V and 4 bases from J, the junction kept 5 bases outside the gene matches. The germline V gene has CDR1 SGDLS and CDR2 YYNGEE. The CDR3 has 17 residues. The CDR3 protein is CASSVGGTGGSGNTIYF. In DNA form, the CDR3 reads TGTGCCAGCAGCGTAGGCGGGACAGGGGGCTCAGGAAACACCATATATTTT.

This clone showed up just once. This chain uses TRBV2 with TRBJ1-1, with TRBD1 identical over 8 bases. After removal of 5 bases from V and 4 bases from J, the junction contained 0 bases not matched to a gene. The CDR3 consists of 12 residues. Germline CDR1 is SNHLY and CDR2 is FYNNEI. CDR3 in amino acids: CASSQGATEAFF. DNA for the CDR3: TGTGCCAGCAGTCAGGGGGCCACTGAAGCTTTCTTT.

The V and J genes are TRBV2 and TRBJ2-7; 8 nucleotides agree with TRBD1. This CDR3 has 13 residues. Losses at the gene ends were 7 bases for V and 2 bases for J; bases not matched to a gene: 4. Germline CDR1 and CDR2: SNHLY and FYNNEI. The DNA of the CDR3 is TGTGCCAGCAACCCGGGACAGGCCTACGAGCAGTACTTC. Protein product: CASNPGQAYEQYF.

The DNA of the CDR3 is TGTGCCAGCAGCCAAGGGACTAGCGGCTACAATGAGCAGTTCTTC. Protein sequence: CASSQGTSGYNEQFF. The rearrangement links TRBV11-2 to TRBJ2-1; TRBD2 agrees at 11 bases. The CDR3 contains 15 residues. The V and J ends lost 5 bases and 3 bases, in that order; junction bases with no gene match: 3. Germline CDR1 SGHAT, CDR2 FQNNGV.

V is TRBV2 and J is TRBJ2-1; possible D gene TRBD2, 6 bases. Looked up from germline, CDR1 is SNHLY and CDR2 is FYNNEI. V lost 1 base and J 7 bases, leaving 20 bases between the germline ends. This CDR3 comprises 17 residues. The CDR3 sequence is CASSEGRNSGPINEQFF. The CDR3 region has the DNA TGTGCCAGCAGTGAAGGTCGGAATAGCGGCCCAATTAATGAGCAGTTCTTC.